The 26 T cell receptor beta chains listed next were all sequenced from one sample in a study of blood T cell repertoires in COVID-19. TCRdb keeps only in-frame clones here, not all; method: immunoSEQ multiplex PCR. The sample lists around 160,000 clones, around 81% occurring once. Sequenced sample: peripheral blood. All receptors derive from a woman in her thirties or forties with active or convalescent COVID-19.

The V gene is TRBV7-2, the J gene TRBJ1-3, with 10 bases aligning to TRBD1. Germline CDR1 and CDR2: SGHTA and FQGNSA. The V segment lost 5 bases and the J segment 4 bases; nucleotides outside the gene matches: 8. The CDR3 is made up of 16 amino acids. The CDR3 sequence is CASSPRQGAGGNTIYF. CDR3 in DNA: TGTGCCAGCAGCCCCAGACAGGGGGCGGGCGGAAACACCATATATTTT.

The genes are TRBV9 and TRBJ2-7; D remains unclear. This CDR3 has 13 residues. The germline V gene encodes CDR1 SGDLS and CDR2 YYNGEE. V shed 0 bases and J shed 5 bases, with 9 bases lying between them. This chain's CDR3 is CASSVELDHEQYF. The CDR3 DNA sequence: TGTGCCAGCAGCGTAGAATTAGATCACGAGCAGTACTTC.

J is TRBJ2-7 and V is TRBV5-1, with 13 bases aligning to TRBD2. The CDR3 covers 15 residues. The ends lost 1 base at V and 7 bases at J; junction bases unmatched: 5. In germline, CDR1 is SGHRS, CDR2 YFSETQ. In nucleotides, the CDR3 is TGCGCCAGCAGCTTGACTAGCGGGAGGGCGGGAGAGCAGTACTTC. The encoded protein is CASSLTSGRAGEQYF. Full variable domain (remainder filled in from reference TRBV5-1 and TRBJ2-7): KAGVTQTPRYLIKTRGQQVTLSCSPISGHRSVSWYQQTPGQGLQFLFEYFSETQRNKGNFPGRFSGRQFSNSRSEMNVSTLELGDSALYLCASSLTSGRAGEQYFGPGTRLTVT.

V usage is TRBV6-1 and J usage is TRBJ1-2; TRBD1 agrees at 8 bases. Germline loops: CDR1 MNHNS, CDR2 SASEGT. CDR3 size: 17 residues. J was trimmed by 4 bases and V by 4 bases; bases with no gene match: 14. CDR3 loop: CASSGRGQGRGSYGYTF. CDR3 nucleotides: TGTGCCAGCAGTGGGCGAGGACAGGGAAGGGGGAGCTATGGCTACACCTTC.

The chain employs TRBV27 and TRBJ2-3; 7 bases agree with TRBD2. The CDR3 consists of 15 residues. In germline, CDR1 is MNHEY, CDR2 SMNVEV (reference sequence). Losses at the gene ends were 7 bases for V and 11 bases for J; bases not matched to a gene: 18. The CDR3 reads CASTNTGGRSPGQYF. The CDR3 DNA reads as TGTGCCAGCACTAATACGGGGGGTAGGTCCCCGGGGCAGTATTTT.

The chain links TRBV11-2 to TRBJ2-2; 8 bases are a match to TRBD1. The CDR3 extends over 16 amino acids. Germline trimming cut 6 bases from V and 5 bases from J; bases unmatched to any gene: 11. From germline, CDR1 is SGHAT and CDR2 FQNNGV. CDR3 protein: CASRRDRGLGTGELFF. CDR3 nucleotide sequence: TGTGCCAGCAGGCGAGACAGGGGCCTTGGGACCGGGGAGCTGTTTTTT.

This CDR3 is CASSGVGLAYQETQYF. The DNA for the CDR3 is TGTGCCAGCAGCGGAGTGGGACTAGCGTACCAAGAGACCCAGTACTTC. The chain couples TRBV9 to TRBJ2-5; 10 bases line up with TRBD2. Trimming took 3 bases from V and 0 from J; bases not matched to a gene: 5. The V gene's germline CDR1 is SGDLS and CDR2 YYNGEE. The CDR3 runs to 16 residues.

The V and J genes are TRBV7-6 and TRBJ2-1; TRBD2 matches at 9 bases. The V gene's germline CDR1 is SGHVS and CDR2 FNYEAQ. The junction had 8 bases not matched to a gene; V was cut back by 2 bases and J by 3 bases. The CDR3 sequence is 17 residues long. Here the CDR3 DNA reads TGTGCCAGCAGCTTAAGAGCTAGCGGGGACAACTACAATGAGCAGTTCTTC. Translation: CASSLRASGDNYNEQFF.

The V gene is TRBV6-5, the J gene TRBJ1-1, with TRBD1 identical over 8 bases. Looked up from germline, CDR1 is MNHEY and CDR2 is SVGAGI. The CDR3 sequence is 16 residues long. Trimming took 2 bases from V and 2 from J; bases not matched to a gene: 7. The CDR3 coding sequence is TGTGCCAGCAGTTACGACTACAGGGGGGTTAACACTGAAGCTTTCTTT. Translated: CASSYDYRGVNTEAFF.

This clone has only a few counts. Within the sample, other DNA sequences also encode this same CDR3. The chain links TRBV6-1 to TRBJ2-7; D gene uncertain. The V and J ends lost 1 base and 1 base respectively, with 5 bases between them. The germline V gene encodes CDR1 MNHNS and CDR2 SASEGT. This CDR3 is 13 amino acids long. DNA for the CDR3: TGTGCCAGCAGTGAAGGGCTGTCCTACGAGCAGTACTTC. Amino acids: CASSEGLSYEQYF.

J is TRBJ2-5 and V is TRBV7-2, with 8 bases matching TRBD2. Germline values: CDR1 SGHTA, CDR2 FQGNSA. The CDR3 is 16 residues long. V gave up 5 bases and J gave up 1 base; unmatched junction bases: 9. In nucleotides, the CDR3 is TGTGCCAGCAGCCAAGGAACTAGCGGACCCCAAGAGACCCAGTACTTC. Protein sequence: CASSQGTSGPQETQYF.

This sequence joins TRBV18 and TRBJ1-5, with TRBD1 matching over 7 bases. Germline-derived CDR1 and CDR2 are KGHSH and LQKENI. This CDR3 contains 16 residues. V lost 2 bases and J lost 3; bases outside the gene matches: 7. The CDR3 here is CASSPGQGGLNQPQHF. The CDR3 DNA is TGTGCCAGCTCACCAGGGCAGGGGGGCCTCAATCAGCCCCAGCATTTT. The variable domain in full, with the rest retrieved from reference TRBV18 and TRBJ1-5, is NAGVMQNPRHLVRRRGQEARLRCSPMKGHSHVYWYRQLPEEGLKFMVYLQKENIIDESGMPKERFSAEFPKEGPSILRIQQVVRGDSAAYFCASSPGQGGLNQPQHFGDGTRLSIL.

The chain employs TRBV3-1 (or the pseudogene TRBV3-2) and TRBJ1-1, with D unresolved. CDR3 length equals 15 residues. Germline values: CDR1 LGHDT, CDR2 YNNKEL (reference sequence). The ends were cut back, 2 bases at V and 0 bases at J, with 10 bases in the middle. DNA for the CDR3: TGTGCCAGCAGCCAACATGGGAGCATGAACACTGAAGCTTTCTTT. Amino acids: CASSQHGSMNTEAFF.

V is TRBV7-8 and J is TRBJ1-4, with a weak D call TRBD1 (5 bases). Looked up from germline, CDR1 is SGHVS and CDR2 is FQNEAQ. Trimming removed 5 bases at V and 4 bases at J, with 17 bases between. This CDR3 comprises 16 residues. The CDR3 here is CASSPSGGDLNEKLFF. CDR3 nucleotides: TGTGCCAGCAGCCCTTCCGGGGGGGACCTTAATGAAAAACTGTTTTTT.

The CDR3 region has the DNA TGCAGTGCTAGTAGTGATGAGGGAAGCAATCAGCCCCAGCATTTT. Its translation: CSASSDEGSNQPQHF. V is TRBV20-1 and J is TRBJ1-5; the D is unclear. Between the trimmed V and J ends, which lost 3 bases and 1 base, there was a span of 13 bases. Germline V gives CDR1 DFQATT, CDR2 SNEGSKA (reference sequence). This CDR3 contains 15 residues.

This clone appeared a few times. V and J are TRBV2 and TRBJ2-7; 7 nucleotides align to TRBD2. Germline values: CDR1 SNHLY, CDR2 FYNNEI. Germline trimming cut 6 bases from V and 0 bases from J; bases unmatched to any gene: 8. This CDR3 comprises 15 residues. The CDR3 is CASSRTSASSYEQYF. The CDR3 DNA follows: TGTGCCAGCAGCCGAACTAGCGCTAGCTCCTACGAGCAGTACTTC.

The chain joins TRBV6-5 to TRBJ2-7; a possible D gene is TRBD2 (5 bases). Per germline, CDR1 MNHEY and CDR2 SVGAGI. The CDR3 is 10 residues long. V was clipped by 8 bases and J by 6 bases, with 8 bases between them. The CDR3 is CASRDVEQYF. For the CDR3, the DNA is TGTGCCAGCCGGGATGTCGAGCAGTACTTC.

V gene TRBV27 combines with J gene TRBJ2-4; perhaps TRBD1 as D (5 bases). Germline V CDR1 and CDR2: MNHEY, SMNVEV (reference sequence). Between the trimmed V and J ends, which lost 2 bases and 1 base, there was a span of 12 bases. There are 16 residues in the CDR3. CDR3 nucleotides: TGTGCCAGCAGTTTAGGTTGGGGCCTGGCCAAAAACATTCAGTACTTC. This gives the protein CASSLGWGLAKNIQYF.

The chain uses TRBV6-5 and TRBJ1-1, with D perhaps TRBD1 (5 bases). The V end lost 6 bases, the J end lost 5 bases, and 13 bases lay between the germline ends. Germline V gene data show CDR1 as MNHEY and CDR2 as SVGAGI. The CDR3 extends over 13 amino acids. The chain's CDR3 is CASRPAGGTEAFF. The CDR3 bases are TGTGCCAGCAGGCCAGCCGGGGGAACTGAAGCTTTCTTT.

This chain joins TRBV15 and TRBJ1-2; 7 bases are shared with TRBD1. The CDR3 spans 12 residues. Germline V gene data show CDR1 as LNHNV and CDR2 as YYDKDF (reference sequence). V lost 6 bases, J lost 5 bases, and 3 bases stayed unmatched. The CDR3 DNA reads as TGTGCCACCAGGGCGACAGGGTATGGCTACACCTTC. Translated, it gives CATRATGYGYTF.

The chain joins TRBV11-3 to TRBJ2-1; 13 nucleotides agree with TRBD2. CDR1 is SGHNT and CDR2 is YENEEA in the germline V gene. This CDR3 is built from 16 residues. J was trimmed by 2 bases and V by 5 bases; bases with no gene match: 3. The DNA of the CDR3 is TGTGCCAGCAGCCTAGGGACTAGCGGGACCTACAATGAGCAGTTCTTC. It is translated as CASSLGTSGTYNEQFF.

The chain is built from TRBV6-5 and TRBJ1-1; 7 positions match TRBD1. The CDR3 has 13 residues. Trimming removed 6 bases from V and 11 bases from J; junction bases left unmatched: 12. Germline lookup yields CDR1 MNHEY and CDR2 SVGAGI. The CDR3 here is CASRERNRGKAFF. DNA for the CDR3: TGTGCCAGCAGGGAGCGGAACAGGGGAAAGGCTTTCTTT.

This chain joins TRBV6-1 and TRBJ2-5; 8 nucleotides align to TRBD2. The V segment lost 4 bases and the J segment 1 base; nucleotides outside the gene matches: 8. Germline CDR1 is MNHNS and CDR2 is SASEGT. CDR3 length: 16 residues. CDR3 in amino acids: CASSVRIAGRQETQYF. The CDR3 coding sequence is TGTGCCAGCAGTGTACGAATAGCGGGACGCCAAGAGACCCAGTACTTC.

CDR3 in DNA: TGTGCCAGCAGTTTCGGCGGGAGGGCCTACCGTCAACCATACGAGCAGTACTTC. Its translation is CASSFGGRAYRQPYEQYF. V is TRBV28 and J is TRBJ2-7; TRBD2 agrees at 9 bases. The CDR3 sequence is 18 residues long. V shed 3 bases and J 4 bases; nucleotides not matched to a gene: 16. Looked up from germline, CDR1 is MDHEN and CDR2 is SYDVKM.

CDR3 in amino acids: CASSLAPDIPYGYTF. The CDR3, as DNA: TGTGCCAGCAGTTTAGCCCCTGACATCCCCTATGGCTACACCTTC. The V call is TRBV27, the J call TRBJ1-2; D is uncertain. CDR1 and CDR2 from the germline V gene are MNHEY and SMNVEV (reference sequence). The germline V and J ends were trimmed by 2 bases and 4 bases, with 14 bases remaining between them. The CDR3 contains 15 residues.

The genes are TRBV19 and TRBJ1-4, with D perhaps TRBD1 (5 bases). CDR3 length: 14 residues. Trimming stripped 4 bases from V and 3 bases from J, with 9 bases between. Germline loops: CDR1 LNHDA, CDR2 SQIVND (reference sequence). CDR3 in amino acids: CASSTDRSNEKLFF. In DNA form, the CDR3 reads TGTGCCAGTAGTACAGACAGATCTAATGAAAAACTGTTTTTT.